The 24 T cell receptor beta chains below come from one sample, sequenced in a study of blood T cell repertoires in COVID-19. This table comes from immunoSEQ multiplex PCR, and its TCRdb copy is limited to in-frame clones, with some not included. The table records approximately 220,000 clones, under 90% of them present only once. Sequencing was carried out using peripheral blood. The receptors shown here come from a man over 45 with acute or convalescent COVID-19.

The V and J genes are TRBV11-2 and TRBJ2-7; 10 nucleotides agree with TRBD1. Germline CDR1 and CDR2: SGHAT and FQNNGV. The CDR3 is 14 amino acids. V gave up 4 bases and J gave up 3 bases; unmatched junction bases: 3. CDR3 sequence (DNA): TGTGCCAGCAGCTACGGGACAGGGGACTACGAGCAGTACTTC. Translating it yields CASSYGTGDYEQYF.

The V gene is TRBV2, the J gene TRBJ1-2; TRBD1 matches 7 bases. Germline V lookup: CDR1 SNHLY, CDR2 FYNNEI. The J segment lost 7 bases and the V segment lost 4 bases, leaving 12 bases of the junction unmatched. The CDR3 is 15 amino acids. In DNA, the CDR3 is TGTGCCAGCAGTGGACAGGGAGCCCCCTCCTTTGGCTACACCTTC. Translated, it gives CASSGQGAPSFGYTF. Variable domain in full (rest from reference TRBV2 and TRBJ1-2): EPEVTQTPSHQVTQMGQEVILRCVPISNHLYFYWYRQILGQKVEFLVSFYNNEISEKSEIFDDQFSVERPDGSNFTLKIRSTKLEDSAMYFCASSGQGAPSFGYTFGSGTRLTVV.

This clone was counted ten times or more. The chain joins TRBV7-6 to TRBJ2-2; tentative D call: TRBD1 (6 bases). Trimming removed 7 bases at V and 2 bases at J, with 14 bases between. Germline CDR1 reads SGHVS; CDR2 reads FNYEAQ. The CDR3 sequence is 15 residues long. In nucleotides, the CDR3 is TGTGCCAGCATGGGGGCCGGATTAAACACCGGGGAGCTGTTTTTT. Protein product: CASMGAGLNTGELFF.

The J gene is TRBJ1-2, the V gene TRBV6-6; D is undetermined. This CDR3 contains 13 residues. V was cut by 0 bases and J by 8 bases, with 10 bases left in between. CDR1 is MNHNY, CDR2 SVGAGI, per germline (reference sequence). The CDR3 sequence is CASSYSAPAGYTF. CDR3 DNA: TGTGCCAGCAGTTACTCGGCACCCGCCGGCTACACCTTC.

The V and J genes are TRBV2 and TRBJ1-4, with D maybe TRBD1 (6 bases). Trimming stripped 8 bases from V and 2 bases from J, with 18 bases between. From germline, CDR1 is SNHLY and CDR2 FYNNEI. The length of the CDR3 is 16 residues. As DNA, the CDR3 is TGTGCCAGCGTAGGGCCAGGGGCTTGGACTAATGAAAAACTGTTTTTT. It is translated as CASVGPGAWTNEKLFF.

The gene calls are TRBV19 and TRBJ1-2; 9 bases align to TRBD1. Germline V gene lookup returns CDR1 LNHDA and CDR2 SQIVND (reference sequence). CDR3 length: 14 amino acids. The trim removed 5 bases at V and 6 bases at J, leaving 7 bases unmatched. DNA of the CDR3: TGTGCCAGTAGTTCCATAGGACAGGGGCATGGCTACACCTTC. Its translation is CASSSIGQGHGYTF.

The gene calls are TRBV15 and TRBJ1-3; tentative D call: TRBD1 (6 bases). The germline gives CDR1 LNHNV, CDR2 YYDKDF (reference sequence). The CDR3 totals 15 residues. The germline V and J ends were trimmed by 1 base and 4 bases, with 11 bases remaining between them. The CDR3 protein is CATSRVAGVGNTIYF. Written as DNA, the CDR3 is TGTGCCACCAGCAGAGTAGCAGGGGTCGGAAACACCATATATTTT.

The chain joins TRBV20-1 to TRBJ1-1; D uncertain. The germline V gene has CDR1 DFQATT and CDR2 SNEGSKA (reference sequence). The V and J ends lost 5 bases and 0 bases respectively, with 4 bases between them. CDR3 size: 11 residues. The CDR3 spells CSAPVNTEAFF. As DNA, the CDR3 is TGCAGTGCTCCGGTGAACACTGAAGCTTTCTTT.

In its sample, this clone was seen once. J is TRBJ1-6 and V is TRBV18, with unresolved D. The ends were cut back, 2 bases at V and 4 bases at J, with 9 bases in the middle. The germline V gene encodes CDR1 KGHSH and CDR2 LQKENI. The CDR3 contains 15 residues. The CDR3 sequence: CASSPGPEYNSPLHF. The CDR3 DNA is TGTGCCAGCTCACCAGGGCCAGAATATAATTCACCCCTCCACTTT.

The gene calls are TRBV5-8 and TRBJ1-4, with D maybe TRBD1 (5 bases). Germline values: CDR1 SGHTS, CDR2 YDEGEE. There are 16 residues in the CDR3. Trimming removed 3 bases from V and 0 bases from J, with 12 bases in between. The chain's CDR3 is CASSWAQGATNEKLFF. CDR3 coding DNA: TGTGCCAGCAGCTGGGCTCAGGGTGCAACTAATGAAAAACTGTTTTTT.

The chain is built from TRBV27 and TRBJ1-3; tentatively, D is TRBD1 (5 bases). The CDR3 extends over 15 amino acids. V lost 8 bases to trimming and J lost 0 bases, with 14 bases between them. The V gene's germline CDR1 is MNHEY and CDR2 SMNVEV (reference sequence). The CDR3 sequence: CASGFQGSSGNTIYF. In DNA, the CDR3 is TGTGCCAGCGGGTTTCAGGGTAGCTCTGGAAACACCATATATTTT.

The chain links TRBV29-1 to TRBJ1-2; no definite D call. CDR1 and CDR2 (germline): SQVTM, ANQGSEA. The CDR3 covers 12 residues. Trimming stripped 5 bases from V and 8 bases from J, with 15 bases between. Here the CDR3 reads CSVLRFSRGYTF. In nucleotides, the CDR3 is TGCAGCGTTCTGAGGTTCAGTAGGGGCTACACCTTC.

The genes are TRBV7-6 and TRBJ2-7, with 12 positions matching TRBD1. The ends lost 4 bases at V and 7 bases at J; junction bases unmatched: 5. Germline V gene sequence: CDR1 SGHVS, CDR2 FNYEAQ. The CDR3 has 14 residues. Written as DNA, the CDR3 is TGTGCCAGCAGCTCGGGACAGGGGGCAAGGGAGCAGTACTTC. Translating it yields CASSSGQGAREQYF.

This rearrangement joins TRBV27 to TRBJ1-1; tentatively, D is TRBD1 (5 bases). This CDR3 has 13 amino acids. The germline V and J ends were trimmed by 3 bases and 4 bases, with 9 bases remaining between them. Looked up from germline, CDR1 is MNHEY and CDR2 is SMNVEV (reference sequence). CDR3 DNA: TGTGCCAGCAGTTTTAACGGGGGCACTGAAGCTTTCTTT. It translates to CASSFNGGTEAFF.

The rearrangement uses TRBV6-2 or TRBV6-3 and TRBJ2-7, with 11 bases aligning to TRBD2. The V gene end was trimmed by 5 bases and the J gene end by 3 bases; junction bases not matched to a gene: 15. The germline CDR1 and CDR2 sequences are MNHEY and SVGEGT. This CDR3 spans 18 amino acids. The CDR3 DNA follows: TGTGCCAGCAGTCGCGGGGACGGAACTAGCGGGGGACTCTACGAGCAGTACTTC. Translation: CASSRGDGTSGGLYEQYF.

J is TRBJ1-1 and V is TRBV6-5; D ambiguous. The CDR3 has 15 amino acids. Looked up from germline, CDR1 is MNHEY and CDR2 is SVGAGI. Trimming cost V 2 bases and J 9 bases, with 19 bases left between them. The CDR3 region is CASSYEVHSAAQAFF. The CDR3, as DNA: TGTGCCAGCAGTTACGAGGTCCACTCGGCCGCCCAAGCTTTCTTT.

This clone was observed a handful of times. The V call is TRBV18, the J call TRBJ2-7, with a weak D call TRBD1 (6 bases). The CDR3 is 15 amino acids. Trimming removed 0 bases at V and 5 bases at J, with 14 bases between. From germline, CDR1 is KGHSH and CDR2 LQKENI. The CDR3 sequence is CASSPPRGLLHEQYF. Written as DNA, the CDR3 is TGTGCCAGCTCACCACCGAGGGGGTTGCTCCACGAGCAGTACTTC. The entire variable domain, with the rest obtained from reference TRBV18 and TRBJ2-7, is as follows: NAGVMQNPRHLVRRRGQEARLRCSPMKGHSHVYWYRQLPEEGLKFMVYLQKENIIDESGMPKERFSAEFPKEGPSILRIQQVVRGDSAAYFCASSPPRGLLHEQYFGPGTRLTVT.

About this clone itself: The sample holds other DNA sequences that translate to the same CDR3. The chain employs TRBV27 and TRBJ1-3, with D tentatively TRBD1 (5 bases). This CDR3 is 15 amino acids long. V was cut by 4 bases and J by 1 base, with 11 bases left in between. Germline V gene sequence: CDR1 MNHEY, CDR2 SMNVEV (reference sequence). The CDR3 loop is CASSSRGTSGNTIYF. The CDR3 DNA reads TGTGCCAGCAGTTCAAGAGGGACTTCTGGAAACACCATATATTTT.

In this sample, this clone turned up once. This CDR3 reads CASSSEVVTEAFF. The CDR3 DNA is TGTGCCAGCTCCTCGGAGGTCGTAACTGAAGCTTTCTTT. The V gene is TRBV18, the J gene TRBJ1-1; no clear D. V lost 6 bases, J lost 5 bases, and 13 bases lay in between. CDR3 length: 13 amino acids. In germline, CDR1 is KGHSH, CDR2 LQKENI.

V usage is TRBV30 and J usage is TRBJ1-5; D is ambiguous. The CDR3 sequence is 14 residues long. The germline gives CDR1 GTSNPN, CDR2 SVGIG (reference sequence). V shed 8 bases and J shed 5 bases, with 19 bases lying between them. The CDR3 DNA follows: TGTGCCGCTTCTTGGCAGTCGAGGGATCAGCCCCAGCATTTT. This codes for CAASWQSRDQPQHF. The full variable domain, with the rest looked up from reference TRBV30 and TRBJ1-5, is SQTIHQWPATLVQPVGSPLSLECTVEGTSNPNLYWYRQAAGRGLQLLFYSVGIGQISSEVPQNLSASRPQDRQFILSSKKLLLSDSGFYLCAASWQSRDQPQHFGDGTRLSIL.

In nucleotides, the CDR3 is TGCGCCAGCAGTGAGTCGATGGGACAGGACAATGGCTACACCTTC. Amino acids: CASSESMGQDNGYTF. The V gene is TRBV10-2, the J gene TRBJ1-2, with TRBD1 identical over 8 bases. The CDR3 is 15 amino acids. Trimming took 0 bases from V and 6 from J; bases not matched to a gene: 6. Per germline, CDR1 WSHSY and CDR2 SAAADI.

The rearrangement uses TRBV11-2 and TRBJ2-7, with 10 positions matching TRBD1. Per germline, CDR1 SGHAT and CDR2 FQNNGV. The CDR3 runs 15 residues. Trimming cost V 7 bases and J 7 bases; bases outside gene matches: 13. The DNA for the CDR3 is TGTGCCAGCATATTGTTTGCTGGACAGGGGGAGGAGCAGTACTTC. Translating gives CASILFAGQGEEQYF.

This rearrangement joins TRBV27 to TRBJ2-5; D might be TRBD2 (6 bases). Germline V gene data show CDR1 as MNHEY and CDR2 as SMNVEV (reference sequence). The CDR3 is made up of 15 amino acids. Trimming shortened V by 5 bases and J by 2 bases, and 15 bases separated the two germline ends. CDR3 DNA sequence: TGTGCCAGCAGTCTGTTCGGGGGTGGGCAAGAGACCCAGTACTTC. The encoded protein is CASSLFGGGQETQYF.

This clone has more than one count but fewer than ten. The chain uses TRBV10-1 and TRBJ2-1, with 13 nucleotides matching TRBD2. With 6 bases clipped from V and 7 bases from J, the junction kept 6 bases outside the gene matches. CDR3 length equals 15 residues. Germline V gives CDR1 WNHNN, CDR2 SYGVQD (reference sequence). In DNA form, the CDR3 reads TGCGCCAGCAGGGACGGGACTAGCGGGGCAAATGAGCAGTTCTTC. Amino acids: CASRDGTSGANEQFF.